This record looks at one T cell receptor (beta chain) sequence and its context. The entry originates in a study of cytomegalovirus exposure and HLA in healthy donors. CDR3 length: 16 amino acids. In germline, CDR1 is MDHEN, CDR2 SYDVKM. V dropped 7 bases and J dropped 3 bases, with 18 bases sitting between them. A multiplex PCR was run with 60 Vbeta primers and 13 Jbeta primers. Using immunoSEQ multiplex PCR, the repertoire was profiled, and TCRdb retains in-frame clones only, with some absent. Here the sample spans around 110,000 clones, roughly four fifths being singletons. This TCR came from a woman under 30 in good health and CMV-seronegative. This chain links TRBV28 with TRBJ1-4; D is undetermined. The sample consisted of PBMCs. CDR3 residues: CASTQRSAGSNEKLFF. The DNA of the CDR3 is TGTGCCAGCACTCAGAGGTCAGCCGGGTCTAATGAAAAACTGTTTTTT.